This TCR beta chain was captured by sequencing in a study of shared clonotypes between healthy human individuals. This CDR3 has 14 amino acids. Unmatched junction bases numbered 3, after V lost 4 bases and J lost 0 bases. Germline V gene lookup returns CDR1 SEHNR and CDR2 FQNEAQ (reference sequence). Original handling: Because ImmunoSEQ provided only junction sequences with no quality scores, the filtering differed. The repertoire was sequenced with immunoSEQ multiplex PCR; TCRdb's copy has only in-frame clones and lacks some. D and trimming come from the DNA, and the V and J calls and clone size come from that table. The table shows 2 million to 2.5 million clones, with roughly 90% occurring only once. The donors were all Caucasian adults (living in Nashville, Tennessee). Study findings and constraints: A reduction in generation probabilities was seen for non-shared clonotypes relative to those shared by all four donors. Naive subsets usually exceeded memory subsets in estimated richness.

On this clone: Its antigen is unidentified. Different DNA sequences within this sample yield the same CDR3.

Sequencing was carried out using naive CD4+ T cells from PBMCs. Stated subset: CD45RA+ positively selected. This clonotype was sampled from a man aged 18 to 35 in good health. Some clones in this sample may be carry-over from other donors' samples. The V and J genes are TRBV7-9 and TRBJ2-7; TRBD1 agrees at 7 bases. The CDR3 DNA reads as TGTGCCAGCAGCTCTCGGACAGGCTCCTACGAGCAGTACTTC. The encoded protein is CASSSRTGSYEQYF.